This is a list of T cell receptor beta chains from one sample in a study of CD8+ T cells in alopecia areata. TCRdb's table, derived via immunoSEQ multiplex PCR, lists solely in-frame clones and lacks some. This sample yields about 210,000 clones, of which under 75% are seen a single time; 1.5% to 2% belongs to the top ten. The material sequenced was CD4+ T cells sorted from blood, taken at week 4, from a patient treated with tofacitinib. The receptors stem from a human donor with alopecia areata. CDR3s include the opening cysteine and the closing phenylalanine or tryptophan. Fields, in order: clone size, J gene, V gene, CDR3 protein. Clone size is shown for a subset of rows, as once, few, many or a class of expanded clone.

size: once
J: TRBJ2-7
V: TRBV25-1
CDR3: CASSPTRQGPYEQYF

size: NA
J: TRBJ2-5
V: TRBV29-1
CDR3: CSVEYGTGNRETQYF

size: few
J: TRBJ2-3
V: TRBV13
CDR3: CASSAWPDTQYF

size: NA
J: TRBJ1-5
V: TRBV30
CDR3: CAWSVAAFTPGNQPQHF

size: NA
J: TRBJ2-3
V: TRBV5-1
CDR3: CASRDRGKIADTQYF

size: few
J: TRBJ2-6
V: TRBV5-4
CDR3: CASSLGGTGANVLTF

size: NA
J: TRBJ2-7
V: TRBV30
CDR3: CAWRLPGYEQYF

size: once
J: TRBJ1-1
V: TRBV29-1
CDR3: CSAQQGENTEAFF

size: NA
J: TRBJ2-1
V: TRBV27
CDR3: CASSLGTGGFDEQFF

size: NA
J: TRBJ1-1
V: TRBV13
CDR3: CASSYRGTEAFF

size: few
J: TRBJ2-3
V: TRBV4-3
CDR3: CASSQETASTDTQYF

size: once
J: TRBJ1-4
V: TRBV5-1
CDR3: CASSWTGITNEKLFF

size: NA
J: TRBJ2-5
V: TRBV29-1
CDR3: CSVGWDRRQETQYF